The present T cell receptor (beta chain) was sequenced within a study of CD8+CD57+ T cells in acquired aplastic anemia. As for the study in general: Sorting CD4+ and CD8+ cells gave DNA averaging 3.2 ug.

In the case of this clonotype: A junction end diverges from the germline sequence, so it may reflect a read error.

Both TCR beta VDJ combination and CDR3 sequence profiling were carried out. Genomic DNA was the template for this profiling. Using its own MiXCR run on the reads, TCRdb lists one record per CDR3 protein. The data hold hundreds of thousands of distinct CDR3 sequences, with about 70% observed a single time. This CDR3 has 14 residues. Germline CDR1 and CDR2: SGHTA and FQGTGA. What was sequenced was sorted CD4+, CD8+, or CD8+CD57+ T cells (not recorded which) from PBMCs. The clonotype was recovered from a human donor in good health, serving as a control. This chain uses TRBV7-3 with TRBJ1-2; TRBD1 is a possible D gene (5 bases). The CDR3 bases are TGTGCCAGCGGGGGTCAGGCCCGTAATGATGGCTACATCTTC. Its translation is CASGGQARNDGYIF.